This T cell receptor (beta chain) was documented in a study of siplizumab effects on memory and regulatory T cells. The CDR3 runs to 12 residues. Trimming removed 7 bases at V and 15 bases at J, with 18 bases between. Looked up from germline, CDR1 is MNHEY and CDR2 is SMNVEV (reference sequence). Measured with immunoSEQ multiplex PCR; TCRdb has only the in-frame clones, and not every one. The repertoire holds 90,000 to 120,000 clones, with roughly nine tenths as singletons. The sequence was collected from a human donor in good health. Source material: Tregs sorted from blood. The rearrangement links TRBV27 to TRBJ1-4, with D unresolved. Written as DNA, the CDR3 is TGTGCCAGCACACAGCGGCTCGTCTTGTTGTTTTTT. Translation gives CASTQRLVLLFF.